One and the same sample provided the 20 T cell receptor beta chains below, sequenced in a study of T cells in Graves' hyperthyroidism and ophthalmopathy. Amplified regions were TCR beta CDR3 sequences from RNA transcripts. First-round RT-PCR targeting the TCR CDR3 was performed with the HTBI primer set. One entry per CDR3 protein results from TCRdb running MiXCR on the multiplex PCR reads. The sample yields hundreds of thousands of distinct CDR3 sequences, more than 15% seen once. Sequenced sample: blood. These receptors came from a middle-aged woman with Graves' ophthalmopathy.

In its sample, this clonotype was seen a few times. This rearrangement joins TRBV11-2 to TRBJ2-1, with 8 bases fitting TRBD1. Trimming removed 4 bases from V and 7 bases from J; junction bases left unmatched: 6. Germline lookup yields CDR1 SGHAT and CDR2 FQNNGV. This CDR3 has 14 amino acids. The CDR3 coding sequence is TGTGCCAGCAGCTCACAGGGGGTCGGTAATGAGCAGTTCTTC. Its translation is CASSSQGVGNEQFF.

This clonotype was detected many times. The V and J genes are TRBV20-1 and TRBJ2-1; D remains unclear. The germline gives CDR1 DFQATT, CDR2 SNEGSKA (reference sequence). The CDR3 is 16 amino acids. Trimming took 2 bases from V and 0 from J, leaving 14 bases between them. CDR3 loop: CSARPPRGSSYNEQFF. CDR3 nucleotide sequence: TGCAGTGCTAGACCCCCCCGAGGAAGCTCCTACAATGAGCAGTTCTTC.

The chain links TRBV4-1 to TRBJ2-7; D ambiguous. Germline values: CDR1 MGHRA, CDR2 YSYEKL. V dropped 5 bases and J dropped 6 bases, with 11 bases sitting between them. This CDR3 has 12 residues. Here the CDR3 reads CASSFGPLEQYF. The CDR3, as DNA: TGCGCCAGCAGCTTTGGCCCGCTCGAGCAGTACTTC.

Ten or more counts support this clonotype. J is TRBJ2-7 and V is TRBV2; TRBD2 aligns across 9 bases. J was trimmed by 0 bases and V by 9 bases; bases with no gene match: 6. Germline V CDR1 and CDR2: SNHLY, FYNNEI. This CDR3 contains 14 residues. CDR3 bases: TGTGCCAGTAGCAGGACTAGCGACTCCTACGAGCAGTACTTC. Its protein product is CASSRTSDSYEQYF.

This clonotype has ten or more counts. The CDR3 coding sequence is TGTGCCTGGACAGCCTCCTCTGGAAACACCATATATTTT. It codes for CAWTASSGNTIYF. The chain recombines TRBV30 with TRBJ1-3; D gene ambiguous. Germline-derived CDR1 and CDR2 are GTSNPN and SVGIG (reference sequence). V was pared by 4 bases and J by 0 bases, with 7 bases between. The CDR3 spans 13 residues.

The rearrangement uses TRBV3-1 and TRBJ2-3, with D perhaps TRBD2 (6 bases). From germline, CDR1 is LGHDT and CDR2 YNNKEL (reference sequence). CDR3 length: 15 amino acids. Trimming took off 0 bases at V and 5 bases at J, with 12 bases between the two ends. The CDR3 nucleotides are TGTGCCAGCAGCCAAGATGTACACGGGAGAGATACGCAGTATTTT. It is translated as CASSQDVHGRDTQYF.

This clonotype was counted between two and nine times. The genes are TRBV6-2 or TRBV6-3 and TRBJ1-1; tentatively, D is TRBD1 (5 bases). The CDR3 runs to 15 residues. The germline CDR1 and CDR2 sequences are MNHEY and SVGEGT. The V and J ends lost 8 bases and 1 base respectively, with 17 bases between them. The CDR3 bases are TGTGCCAGCTCCAGATACGGGGCCGCGAACACTGAAGCTTTCTTT. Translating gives CASSRYGAANTEAFF.

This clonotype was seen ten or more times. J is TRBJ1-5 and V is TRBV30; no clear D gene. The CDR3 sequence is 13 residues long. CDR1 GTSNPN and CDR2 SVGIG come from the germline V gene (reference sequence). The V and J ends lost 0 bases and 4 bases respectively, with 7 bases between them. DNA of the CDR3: TGTGCCTGGAGTGTACTGGGGAATCAGCCCCAGCATTTT. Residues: CAWSVLGNQPQHF.

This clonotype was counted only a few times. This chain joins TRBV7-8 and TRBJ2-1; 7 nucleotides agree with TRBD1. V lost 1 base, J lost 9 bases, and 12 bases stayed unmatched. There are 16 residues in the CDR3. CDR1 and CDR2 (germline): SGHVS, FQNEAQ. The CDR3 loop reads CASSLEWQGVYGEQFF. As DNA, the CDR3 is TGTGCCAGCAGCTTAGAGTGGCAGGGGGTTTATGGTGAGCAGTTCTTC.

The CDR3 region has the DNA TGTGCCAGCACCCCAGACGGCGGGAGGGCCAGCAAAAACATTCAGTACTTC. This translates into CASTPDGGRASKNIQYF. The genes are TRBV7-9 and TRBJ2-4; 9 bases map to TRBD2. The germline V gene has CDR1 SEHNR and CDR2 FQNEAQ (reference sequence). The CDR3 spans 17 residues. The V segment lost 7 bases and the J segment 3 bases; nucleotides outside the gene matches: 13.

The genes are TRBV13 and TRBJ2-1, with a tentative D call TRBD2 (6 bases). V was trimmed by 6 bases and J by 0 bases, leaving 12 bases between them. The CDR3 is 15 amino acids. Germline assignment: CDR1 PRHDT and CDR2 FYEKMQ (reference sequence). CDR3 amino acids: CASSTISGSYNEQFF. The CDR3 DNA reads TGTGCCAGCAGTACTATTAGCGGCTCCTACAATGAGCAGTTCTTC.

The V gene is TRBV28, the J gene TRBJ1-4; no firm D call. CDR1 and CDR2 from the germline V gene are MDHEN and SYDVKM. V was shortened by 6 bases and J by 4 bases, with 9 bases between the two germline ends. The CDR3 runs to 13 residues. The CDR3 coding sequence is TGTGCCAGCAGGTACGCGGGTAATGAAAAACTGTTTTTT. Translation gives CASRYAGNEKLFF.

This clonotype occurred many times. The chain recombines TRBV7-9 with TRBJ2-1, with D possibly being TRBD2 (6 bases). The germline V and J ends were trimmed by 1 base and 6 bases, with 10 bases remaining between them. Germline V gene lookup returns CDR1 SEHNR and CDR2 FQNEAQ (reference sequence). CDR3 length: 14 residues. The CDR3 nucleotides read TGTGCCAGCAGCTTAGACGGGAGTCTCAATGAGCAGTTCTTC. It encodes CASSLDGSLNEQFF.

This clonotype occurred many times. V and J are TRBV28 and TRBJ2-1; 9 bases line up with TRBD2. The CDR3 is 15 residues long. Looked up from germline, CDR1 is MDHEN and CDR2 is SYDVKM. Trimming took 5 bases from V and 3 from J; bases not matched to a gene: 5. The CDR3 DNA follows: TGTGCCAGCAGTGACCTAGCGGGGATCTACAATGAGCAGTTCTTC. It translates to CASSDLAGIYNEQFF.

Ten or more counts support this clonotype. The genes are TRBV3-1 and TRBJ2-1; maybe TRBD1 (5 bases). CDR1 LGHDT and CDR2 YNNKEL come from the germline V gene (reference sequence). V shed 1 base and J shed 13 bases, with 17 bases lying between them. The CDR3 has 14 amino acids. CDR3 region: CASSQGFQGRGQFF. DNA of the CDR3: TGTGCCAGCAGCCAAGGTTTCCAGGGTAGGGGCCAGTTCTTC.

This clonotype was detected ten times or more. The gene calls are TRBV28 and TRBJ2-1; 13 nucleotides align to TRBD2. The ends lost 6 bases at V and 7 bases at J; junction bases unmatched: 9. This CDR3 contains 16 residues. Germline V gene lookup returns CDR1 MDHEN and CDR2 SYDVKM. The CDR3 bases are TGTGCCAGCAGCTCCCGACTAGCGGGAGGAGGTAATGAGCAGTTCTTC. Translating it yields CASSSRLAGGGNEQFF. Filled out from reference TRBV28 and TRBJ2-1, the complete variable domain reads DVKVTQSSRYLVKRTGEKVFLECVQDMDHENMFWYRQDPGLGLRLIYFSYDVKMKEKGDIPEGYSVSREKKERFSLILESASTNQTSMYLCASSSRLAGGGNEQFFGPGTRLTVL.

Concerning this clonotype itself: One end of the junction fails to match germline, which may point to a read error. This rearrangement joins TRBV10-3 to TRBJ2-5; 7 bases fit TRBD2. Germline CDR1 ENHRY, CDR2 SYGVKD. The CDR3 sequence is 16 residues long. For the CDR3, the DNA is TGTGCCATCAGCGAGTCTGGGGGAGGGCCGATAGAGACCCAGTACTTC. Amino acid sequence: CAISESGGGPIETQYF.

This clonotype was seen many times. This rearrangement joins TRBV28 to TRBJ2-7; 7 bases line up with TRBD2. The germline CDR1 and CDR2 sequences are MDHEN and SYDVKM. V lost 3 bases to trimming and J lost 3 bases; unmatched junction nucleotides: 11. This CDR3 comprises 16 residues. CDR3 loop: CASSLTSRSIGYEQYF. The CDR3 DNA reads TGTGCCAGCAGTTTGACTAGCCGATCCATAGGCTACGAGCAGTACTTC.

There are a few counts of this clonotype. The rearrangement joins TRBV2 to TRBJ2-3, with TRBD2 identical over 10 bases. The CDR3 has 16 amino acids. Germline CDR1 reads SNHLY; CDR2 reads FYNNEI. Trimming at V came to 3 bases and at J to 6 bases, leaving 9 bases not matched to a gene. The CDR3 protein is CASSEEAAGGLDTQYF. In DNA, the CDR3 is TGTGCCAGCAGTGAGGAGGCAGCGGGGGGGCTCGATACGCAGTATTTT.

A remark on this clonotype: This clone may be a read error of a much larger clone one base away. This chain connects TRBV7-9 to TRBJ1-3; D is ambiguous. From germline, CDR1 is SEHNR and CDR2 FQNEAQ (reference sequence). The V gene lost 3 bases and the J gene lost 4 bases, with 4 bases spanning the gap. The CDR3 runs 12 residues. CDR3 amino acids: CASSFGGNTIYF. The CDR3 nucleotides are TGTGCCAGCAGCTTTGGGGGAAACACCATATATTTT.